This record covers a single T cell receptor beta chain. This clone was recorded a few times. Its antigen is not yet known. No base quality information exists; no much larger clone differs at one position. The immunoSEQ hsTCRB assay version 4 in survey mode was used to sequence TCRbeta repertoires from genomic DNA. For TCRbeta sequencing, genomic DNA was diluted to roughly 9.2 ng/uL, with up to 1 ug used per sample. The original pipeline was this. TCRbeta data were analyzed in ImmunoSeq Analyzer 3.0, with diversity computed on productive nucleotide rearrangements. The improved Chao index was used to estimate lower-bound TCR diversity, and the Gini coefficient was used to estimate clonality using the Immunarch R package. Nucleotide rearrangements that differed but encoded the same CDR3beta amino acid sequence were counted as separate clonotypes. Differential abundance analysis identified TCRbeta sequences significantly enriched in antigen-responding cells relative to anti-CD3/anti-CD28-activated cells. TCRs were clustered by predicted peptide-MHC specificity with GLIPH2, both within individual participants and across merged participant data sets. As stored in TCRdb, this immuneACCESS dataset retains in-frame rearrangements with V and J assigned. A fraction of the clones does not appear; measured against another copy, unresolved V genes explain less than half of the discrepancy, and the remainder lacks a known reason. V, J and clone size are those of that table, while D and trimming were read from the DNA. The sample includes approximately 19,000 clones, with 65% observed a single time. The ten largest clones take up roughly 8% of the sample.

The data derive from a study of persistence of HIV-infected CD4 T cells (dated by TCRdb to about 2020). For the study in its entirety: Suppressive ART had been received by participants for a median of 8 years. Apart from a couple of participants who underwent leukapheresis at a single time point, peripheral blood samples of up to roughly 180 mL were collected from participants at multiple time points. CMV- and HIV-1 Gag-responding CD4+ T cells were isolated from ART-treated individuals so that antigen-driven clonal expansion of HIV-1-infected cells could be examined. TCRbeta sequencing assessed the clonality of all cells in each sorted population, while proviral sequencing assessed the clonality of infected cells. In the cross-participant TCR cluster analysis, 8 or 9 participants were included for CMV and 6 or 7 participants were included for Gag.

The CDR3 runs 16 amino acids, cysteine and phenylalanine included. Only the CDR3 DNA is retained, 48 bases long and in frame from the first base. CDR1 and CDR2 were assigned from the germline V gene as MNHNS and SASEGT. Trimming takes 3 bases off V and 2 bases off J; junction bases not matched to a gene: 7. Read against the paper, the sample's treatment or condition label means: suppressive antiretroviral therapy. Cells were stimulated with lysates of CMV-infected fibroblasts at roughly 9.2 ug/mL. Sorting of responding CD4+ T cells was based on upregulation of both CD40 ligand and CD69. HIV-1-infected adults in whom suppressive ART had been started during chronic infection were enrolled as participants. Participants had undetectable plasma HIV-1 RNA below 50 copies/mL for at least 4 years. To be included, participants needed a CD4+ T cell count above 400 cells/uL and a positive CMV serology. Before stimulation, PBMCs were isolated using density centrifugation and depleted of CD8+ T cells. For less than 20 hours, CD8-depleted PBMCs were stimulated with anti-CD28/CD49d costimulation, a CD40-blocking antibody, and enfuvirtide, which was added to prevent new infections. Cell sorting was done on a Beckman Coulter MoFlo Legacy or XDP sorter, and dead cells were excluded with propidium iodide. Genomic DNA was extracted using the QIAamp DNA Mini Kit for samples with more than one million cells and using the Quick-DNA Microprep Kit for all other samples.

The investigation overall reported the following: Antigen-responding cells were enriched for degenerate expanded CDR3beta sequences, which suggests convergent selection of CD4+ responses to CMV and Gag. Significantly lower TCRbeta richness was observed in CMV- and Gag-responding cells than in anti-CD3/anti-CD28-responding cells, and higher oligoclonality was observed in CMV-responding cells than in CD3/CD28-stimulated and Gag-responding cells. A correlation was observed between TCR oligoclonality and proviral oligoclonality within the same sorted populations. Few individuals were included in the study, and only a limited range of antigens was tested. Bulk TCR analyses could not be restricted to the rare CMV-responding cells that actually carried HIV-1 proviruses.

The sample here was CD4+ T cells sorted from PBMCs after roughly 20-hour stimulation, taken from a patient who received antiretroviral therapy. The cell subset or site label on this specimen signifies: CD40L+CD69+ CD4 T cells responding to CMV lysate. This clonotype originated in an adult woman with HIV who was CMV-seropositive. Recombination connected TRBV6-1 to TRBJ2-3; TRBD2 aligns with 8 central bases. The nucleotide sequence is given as TGTGCCAGCAGTGACCCAGCGGGGGCCTTCACAGATACGCAGTATTTT. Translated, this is CASSDPAGAFTDTQYF.